The 29 T cell receptor beta chains below were found in one sample sequenced in a study of blood T cell repertoires in COVID-19. Using immunoSEQ multiplex PCR, the repertoire was profiled, and TCRdb retains in-frame clones only, with some absent. This sample carries a few hundred thousand clones, around 92% of them seen once, and the ten largest clones take 1.2%. The sequenced sample was peripheral blood. The receptors derive from a man aged 40-49 years with acute or convalescent COVID-19.

The CDR3: CASSSGTSQGYGYTF. CDR3 bases: TGTGCCAGCAGTTCAGGGACATCTCAGGGCTATGGCTACACCTTC. The chain uses TRBV6-1 and TRBJ1-2, with D possibly matching TRBD1 (6 bases). The V and J ends lost 5 bases and 4 bases respectively, with 17 bases between them. The CDR3 has 15 residues. CDR1 is MNHNS and CDR2 is SASEGT in the germline V gene.

The V and J genes are TRBV7-9 and TRBJ1-4; no firm D call. The CDR3 contains 16 residues. Trimming stripped 1 base from V and 7 bases from J, with 16 bases between. Germline V gene sequence: CDR1 SEHNR, CDR2 FQNEAQ (reference sequence). The CDR3 bases are TGTGCCAGCAGCTTAGGCGCCGGGGAGTTGGTTGAAAAACTGTTTTTT. It translates to CASSLGAGELVEKLFF.

The chain employs TRBV11-2 and TRBJ2-7; 9 bases agree with TRBD2. This CDR3 has 16 residues. Germline V gene sequence: CDR1 SGHAT, CDR2 FQNNGV. The V gene end was trimmed by 2 bases and the J gene end by 6 bases; junction bases not matched to a gene: 11. In nucleotides, the CDR3 is TGTGCCAGCAGCTTAAATGTGGCGGGAGGGCTCCGCGAGCAGTACTTC. Its protein is CASSLNVAGGLREQYF.

The chain carries TRBV20-1 and TRBJ2-1, with 12 bases lining up with TRBD2. CDR3 length equals 17 residues. Germline assignment: CDR1 DFQATT and CDR2 SNEGSKA (reference sequence). Trimming took 3 bases from V and 3 from J; bases not matched to a gene: 9. The CDR3 protein is CSASLAGGPTNYNEQFF. The CDR3 DNA is TGCAGTGCTAGTCTAGCGGGAGGGCCCACAAACTACAATGAGCAGTTCTTC.

As regards this clone: The same CDR3 also results from other DNA sequences found in this sample. The chain joins TRBV7-2 to TRBJ2-7, with D perhaps TRBD2 (5 bases). The CDR3 contains 14 residues. The V gene lost 0 bases and the J gene lost 2 bases, with 8 bases spanning the gap. In germline, CDR1 is SGHTA, CDR2 FQGNSA. CDR3 sequence (DNA): TGTGCCAGCAGCTTAGCGGGAGAGGCCTACGAGCAGTACTTC. Amino acids: CASSLAGEAYEQYF.

The chain recombines TRBV7-3 with TRBJ2-2, with 10 bases identical to TRBD2. Trimming cost V 5 bases and J 2 bases; bases outside gene matches: 5. Germline V CDR1 and CDR2: SGHTA, FQGTGA. The CDR3 loop spans 16 amino acids. CDR3 protein: CASSISGGLNTGELFF. CDR3 bases: TGTGCCAGCAGCATTAGCGGGGGGTTAAACACCGGGGAGCTGTTTTTT.

The chain links TRBV7-6 to TRBJ1-6; possible D gene TRBD1, 6 bases. The V gene lost 5 bases and the J gene lost 6 bases, with 20 bases spanning the gap. Looked up from germline, CDR1 is SGHVS and CDR2 is FNYEAQ. This CDR3 has 17 amino acids. This chain's CDR3 is CASSIGGQGSSNSPLHF. DNA for the CDR3: TGTGCCAGCAGCATTGGGGGCCAGGGGTCGTCTAATTCACCCCTCCACTTT. Filled out from reference TRBV7-6 and TRBJ1-6, the complete variable domain reads GAGVSQSPRYKVTKRGQDVALRCDPISGHVSLYWYRQALGQGPEFLTYFNYEAQQDKSGLPNDRFSAERPEGSISTLTIQRTEQRDSAMYRCASSIGGQGSSNSPLHFGNGTRLTVT.

This rearrangement joins TRBV7-9 to TRBJ1-5; a weak D match, TRBD1 (5 bases). The V and J ends lost 6 bases and 7 bases respectively, with 10 bases between them. Germline V gene lookup returns CDR1 SEHNR and CDR2 FQNEAQ (reference sequence). The CDR3 runs to 12 residues. CDR3 region: CASSQRGQPQHF. CDR3 coding DNA: TGTGCCAGCAGTCAACGGGGGCAGCCCCAGCATTTT.

This rearrangement joins TRBV7-3 to TRBJ2-7; weak D call: TRBD2 (6 bases). This CDR3 spans 15 amino acids. V lost 1 base to trimming and J lost 5 bases, with 15 bases between them. CDR1 and CDR2 (germline): SGHTA, FQGTGA. The CDR3: CASSLMSGVFNEQYF. As DNA, the CDR3 is TGTGCCAGCAGCTTAATGTCGGGAGTTTTCAACGAGCAGTACTTC.

In its sample, this clone was seen a few times. The chain uses TRBV9 and TRBJ1-2, with TRBD1 matching 11 bases. The germline CDR1 and CDR2 sequences are SGDLS and YYNGEE. Losses at the gene ends were 3 bases for V and 4 bases for J; bases not matched to a gene: 11. CDR3 size: 17 residues. The CDR3 region is CASSGGQGDGILYGYTF. CDR3 DNA: TGTGCCAGCAGCGGGGGACAGGGGGATGGAATCCTCTATGGCTACACCTTC.

The chain has TRBV27 and TRBJ1-6, with TRBD1 identical over 9 bases. CDR1 is MNHEY, CDR2 SMNVEV, per germline (reference sequence). The CDR3 runs 15 residues. J was trimmed by 15 bases and V by 2 bases; bases with no gene match: 11. CDR3 sequence: CASSLNRGRMSDLHF. As DNA, the CDR3 is TGTGCCAGCAGTTTAAACAGGGGGCGGATGTCGGACCTCCACTTT.

V and J are TRBV28 and TRBJ2-7, with 8 bases aligning to TRBD1. CDR3 length: 11 residues. The J segment lost 13 bases and the V segment lost 3 bases, leaving 5 bases of the junction unmatched. Germline lookup yields CDR1 MDHEN and CDR2 SYDVKM. The CDR3 loop is CASSLTGVLYF. Here the CDR3 DNA reads TGTGCCAGCAGTTTGACAGGGGTTTTATACTTC.

The rearrangement joins TRBV7-3 to TRBJ2-7, with 9 bases matching TRBD1. In germline, CDR1 is SGHTA, CDR2 FQGTGA. V lost 5 bases, J lost 0 bases, and 5 bases stayed unmatched. CDR3 length: 15 amino acids. The CDR3 nucleotides are TGTGCCAGCAGCCCTGGGACAGGGAGCTCCTACGAGCAGTACTTC. Its translation: CASSPGTGSSYEQYF.

The V gene is TRBV10-3, the J gene TRBJ2-7; TRBD2 matches 7 bases. Germline V gene sequence: CDR1 ENHRY, CDR2 SYGVKD. CDR3 length: 14 residues. Losses at the gene ends were 6 bases for V and 2 bases for J; bases not matched to a gene: 7. The DNA for the CDR3 is TGTGCCATCAGGCGGCCGGGAGGCACCTACGAGCAGTACTTC. This translates into CAIRRPGGTYEQYF.

This clone was observed a single time. V and J are TRBV29-1 and TRBJ2-3; TRBD2 might be the D (6 bases). Germline CDR1 and CDR2: SQVTM and ANQGSEA. The V end was cut by 3 bases, the J end by 1 base, with 14 bases between. The CDR3 runs 15 residues. CDR3 DNA sequence: TGCAGCGTTGATGGCCTAGCGCGGGGCACAGATACGCAGTATTTT. This sequence encodes CSVDGLARGTDTQYF.

This rearrangement joins TRBV6-7 to TRBJ2-7, with 7 positions matching TRBD1. TRBV6-7 is an ORF, with its function uncertain. The CDR3 is made up of 16 amino acids. The V segment lost 0 bases and the J segment 3 bases; nucleotides outside the gene matches: 8. CDR3 nucleotide sequence: TGTGCCAGCAGTTACTCGACAGAGGGGGCGGACTACGAGCAGTACTTC. Translated, it gives CASSYSTEGADYEQYF.

This rearrangement joins TRBV19 to TRBJ1-5, with 7 bases that match TRBD1. This CDR3 has 16 amino acids. CDR1 is LNHDA, CDR2 SQIVND, per germline (reference sequence). J was trimmed by 2 bases and V by 5 bases; bases with no gene match: 9. The CDR3 spells CASSQGQRGGNQPQHF. DNA for the CDR3: TGTGCCAGTAGTCAGGGACAGAGGGGGGGCAATCAGCCCCAGCATTTT. The full variable domain, rest sourced from reference TRBV19 and TRBJ1-5, is DGGITQSPKYLFRKEGQNVTLSCEQNLNHDAMYWYRQDPGQGLRLIYYSQIVNDFQKGDIAEGYSVSREKKESFPLTVTSAQKNPTAFYLCASSQGQRGGNQPQHFGDGTRLSIL.

The chain recombines TRBV28 with TRBJ1-5; 7 positions agree with TRBD1. J was trimmed by 3 bases and V by 5 bases; bases with no gene match: 4. Germline values: CDR1 MDHEN, CDR2 SYDVKM. This CDR3 spans 14 amino acids. Written as DNA, the CDR3 is TGTGCCAGCAGTACGACAGGGATCAATCAGCCCCAGCATTTT. Residues: CASSTTGINQPQHF.

J is TRBJ1-2 and V is TRBV10-2; the D gene is possibly TRBD1 (5 bases). This CDR3 comprises 16 residues. Per the germline V gene, CDR1 is WSHSY and CDR2 is SAAADI. V was cut by 8 bases and J by 1 base, with 20 bases left in between. In nucleotides, the CDR3 is TGCGCCAGCTTAAAGAGAATCAGGGATGTTAACTATGGCTACACCTTC. Protein sequence: CASLKRIRDVNYGYTF.

This clone was picked up one time. The CDR3 DNA follows: TGTGCCAGTAGTAGCCGGGACAGGGTTGGGAACACTGAAGCTTTCTTT. Translated, it gives CASSSRDRVGNTEAFF. V usage is TRBV19 and J usage is TRBJ1-1; TRBD1 aligns across 9 bases. From germline, CDR1 is LNHDA and CDR2 SQIVND (reference sequence). The CDR3 contains 16 residues. J gave up 1 base and V 4 bases, and 7 bases lay outside the gene matches.

The chain recombines TRBV27 with TRBJ1-5; 8 bases agree with TRBD1. V lost 8 bases and J lost 10; bases outside the gene matches: 16. There are 15 residues in the CDR3. In germline, CDR1 is MNHEY, CDR2 SMNVEV (reference sequence). The CDR3 region has the DNA TGTGCCAGCCGCGACTCAGGGGGCGGGTCGGGCCCCCAGCATTTT. This translates into CASRDSGGGSGPQHF.

The rearrangement links TRBV9 to TRBJ1-2; possibly TRBD1 for D (5 bases). Trimming pared 3 bases from V and 3 bases from J, leaving 21 bases between. Germline V gene data show CDR1 as SGDLS and CDR2 as YYNGEE. This CDR3 has 17 residues. The chain's CDR3 is CASSARGGRGGDYGYTF. In DNA, the CDR3 is TGTGCCAGCAGCGCGCGAGGCGGACGAGGAGGGGACTATGGCTACACCTTC. The complete variable domain, with remaining parts taken from reference TRBV9 and TRBJ1-2, reads DSGVTQTPKHLITATGQRVTLRCSPRSGDLSVYWYQQSLDQGLQFLIQYYNGEERAKGNILERFSAQQFPDLHSELNLSSLELGDSALYFCASSARGGRGGDYGYTFGSGTRLTVV.

The chain couples TRBV28 to TRBJ1-2, with D hard to call. The CDR3 has 15 residues. Germline assignment: CDR1 MDHEN and CDR2 SYDVKM. V lost 4 bases and J 2 bases, leaving 14 bases between the germline ends. CDR3 nucleotides: TGTGCCAGCAGTTCGAACTCCCGATCAAACTATGGCTACACCTTC. It encodes CASSSNSRSNYGYTF.

V and J are TRBV9 and TRBJ1-5; TRBD1 matches 7 bases. The germline V gene has CDR1 SGDLS and CDR2 YYNGEE. After removal of 3 bases from V and 1 base from J, the junction contained 4 bases not matched to a gene. This CDR3 is 15 amino acids long. The CDR3 sequence: CASSAGQQSNQPQHF. The CDR3, as DNA: TGTGCCAGCAGCGCGGGACAGCAAAGCAATCAGCCCCAGCATTTT.

J is TRBJ2-2 and V is TRBV11-2, with 7 bases lining up with TRBD1. The junction had 6 bases not matched to a gene; V was cut back by 5 bases and J by 0 bases. The CDR3 spans 16 residues. Per germline, CDR1 SGHAT and CDR2 FQNNGV. CDR3 in amino acids: CASSQQTGTNTGELFF. CDR3 DNA: TGTGCCAGCAGCCAACAGACAGGGACGAACACCGGGGAGCTGTTTTTT. Drawing the rest from reference TRBV11-2 and TRBJ2-2, the complete variable domain is EAGVAQSPRYKIIEKRQSVAFWCNPISGHATLYWYQQILGQGPKLLIQFQNNGVVDDSQLPKDRFSAERLKGVDSTLKIQPAKLEDSAVYLCASSQQTGTNTGELFFGEGSRLTVL.

The V and J genes are TRBV28 and TRBJ2-7; 11 bases are shared with TRBD2. Germline trimming cut 5 bases from V and 6 bases from J; bases unmatched to any gene: 12. Germline V CDR1 and CDR2: MDHEN, SYDVKM. The CDR3 totals 16 residues. The CDR3 is CASSATSGASPAEQYF. CDR3 bases: TGTGCCAGCAGTGCGACTAGCGGGGCCTCCCCCGCCGAGCAGTACTTC.

This clone was seen only once. V and J are TRBV11-1 and TRBJ2-1; D gene unclear. Germline CDR1 reads SGHAT; CDR2 reads FQDESV (reference sequence). CDR3 size: 12 residues. The germline V and J ends were trimmed by 4 bases and 10 bases, with 11 bases remaining between them. The CDR3 reads CASSSPTREQFF. CDR3 sequence (DNA): TGTGCCAGCAGCTCCCCCACGAGGGAGCAGTTCTTC.

V gene TRBV5-4 combines with J gene TRBJ2-6, with 7 bases that match TRBD1. The J segment lost 0 bases and the V segment lost 3 bases, leaving 9 bases of the junction unmatched. Germline CDR1 reads SGHNT; CDR2 reads YYREEE (reference sequence). This CDR3 is 18 amino acids long. In nucleotides, the CDR3 is TGTGCCAGCAGCTCCGGGACAGCTAAACCCTCTGGGGCCAACGTCCTGACTTTC. Translation: CASSSGTAKPSGANVLTF.

V usage is TRBV19 and J usage is TRBJ1-2; no reliable D call. Germline V gene lookup returns CDR1 LNHDA and CDR2 SQIVND (reference sequence). This CDR3 has 15 residues. Between the trimmed V and J ends, which lost 4 bases and 3 bases, there was a span of 15 bases. The CDR3 sequence: CASSTLYRDHYGYTF. The CDR3 DNA follows: TGTGCCAGTAGTACTCTTTACCGGGATCACTATGGCTACACCTTC.